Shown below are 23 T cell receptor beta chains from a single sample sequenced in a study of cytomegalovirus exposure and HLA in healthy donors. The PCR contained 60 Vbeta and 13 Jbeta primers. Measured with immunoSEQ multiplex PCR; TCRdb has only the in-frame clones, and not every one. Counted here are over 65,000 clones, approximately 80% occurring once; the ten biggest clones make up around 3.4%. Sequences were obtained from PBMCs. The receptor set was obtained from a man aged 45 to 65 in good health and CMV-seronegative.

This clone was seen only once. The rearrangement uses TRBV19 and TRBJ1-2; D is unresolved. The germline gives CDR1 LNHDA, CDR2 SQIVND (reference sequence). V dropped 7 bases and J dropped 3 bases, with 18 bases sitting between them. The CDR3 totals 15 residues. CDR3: CASTASPNRDYGYTF. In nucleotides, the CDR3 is TGTGCCAGTACCGCATCTCCTAATAGAGACTATGGCTACACCTTC.

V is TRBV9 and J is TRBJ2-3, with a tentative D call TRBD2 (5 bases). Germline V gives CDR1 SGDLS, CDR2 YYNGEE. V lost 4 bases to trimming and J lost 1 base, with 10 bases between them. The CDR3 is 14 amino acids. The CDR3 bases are TGTGCCAGCAGCACCAACGGGGGCACAGATACGCAGTATTTT. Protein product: CASSTNGGTDTQYF.

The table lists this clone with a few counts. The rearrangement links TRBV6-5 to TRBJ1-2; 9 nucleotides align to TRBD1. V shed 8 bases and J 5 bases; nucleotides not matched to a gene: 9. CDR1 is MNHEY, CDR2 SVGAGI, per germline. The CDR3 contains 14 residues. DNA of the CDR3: TGTGCCAGCGGATTGCCCGGGACAGGGTATGGCTACACCTTC. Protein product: CASGLPGTGYGYTF.

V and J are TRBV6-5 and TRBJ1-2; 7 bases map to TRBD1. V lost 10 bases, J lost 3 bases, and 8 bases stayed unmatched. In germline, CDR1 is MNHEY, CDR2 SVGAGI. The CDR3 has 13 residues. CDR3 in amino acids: CATRQGVYYGYTF. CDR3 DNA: TGTGCCACTCGACAGGGAGTATACTATGGCTACACCTTC.

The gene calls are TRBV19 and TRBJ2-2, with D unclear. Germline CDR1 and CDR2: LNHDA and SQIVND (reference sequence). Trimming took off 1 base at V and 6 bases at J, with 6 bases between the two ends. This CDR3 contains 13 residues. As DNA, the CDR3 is TGTGCCAGTAGTATAGGTCGGGCCGGGGAGCTGTTTTTT. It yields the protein CASSIGRAGELFF. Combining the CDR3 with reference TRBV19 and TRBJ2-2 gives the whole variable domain DGGITQSPKYLFRKEGQNVTLSCEQNLNHDAMYWYRQDPGQGLRLIYYSQIVNDFQKGDIAEGYSVSREKKESFPLTVTSAQKNPTAFYLCASSIGRAGELFFGEGSRLTVL.

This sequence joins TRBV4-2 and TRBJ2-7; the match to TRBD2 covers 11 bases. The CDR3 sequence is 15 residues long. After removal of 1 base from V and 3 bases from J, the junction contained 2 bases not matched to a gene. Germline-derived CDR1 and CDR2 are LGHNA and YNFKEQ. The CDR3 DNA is TGTGCCAGCAGCCAAGGACTAGCGGGGAGCTACGAGCAGTACTTC. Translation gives CASSQGLAGSYEQYF.

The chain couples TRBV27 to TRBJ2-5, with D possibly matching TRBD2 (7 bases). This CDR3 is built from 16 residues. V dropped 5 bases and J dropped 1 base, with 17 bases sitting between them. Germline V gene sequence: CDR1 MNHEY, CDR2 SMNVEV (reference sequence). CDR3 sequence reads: CASSGRLAGAQETQYF. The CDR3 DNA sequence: TGTGCCAGCAGTGGTCGACTCGCGGGGGCCCAAGAGACCCAGTACTTC.

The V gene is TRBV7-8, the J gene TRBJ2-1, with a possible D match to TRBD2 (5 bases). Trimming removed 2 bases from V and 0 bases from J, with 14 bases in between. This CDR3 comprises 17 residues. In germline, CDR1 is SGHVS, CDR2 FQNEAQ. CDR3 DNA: TGTGCCAGCAGCTTAAGGCAAACGGGGAGCTCCTACAATGAGCAGTTCTTC. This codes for CASSLRQTGSSYNEQFF.

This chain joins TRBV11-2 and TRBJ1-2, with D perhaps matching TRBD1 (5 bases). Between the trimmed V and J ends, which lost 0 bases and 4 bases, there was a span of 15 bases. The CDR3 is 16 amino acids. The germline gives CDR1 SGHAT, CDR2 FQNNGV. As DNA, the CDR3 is TGTGCCAGCAGCTTAGACCCCCGGGGGACGGTCTATGGCTACACCTTC. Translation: CASSLDPRGTVYGYTF.

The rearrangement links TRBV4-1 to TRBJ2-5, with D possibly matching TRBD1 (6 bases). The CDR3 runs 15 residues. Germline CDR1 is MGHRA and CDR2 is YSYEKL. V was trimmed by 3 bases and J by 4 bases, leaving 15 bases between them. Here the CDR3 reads CASSHVTGSGETQYF. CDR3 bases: TGCGCCAGCAGCCATGTCACAGGGTCGGGAGAGACCCAGTACTTC.

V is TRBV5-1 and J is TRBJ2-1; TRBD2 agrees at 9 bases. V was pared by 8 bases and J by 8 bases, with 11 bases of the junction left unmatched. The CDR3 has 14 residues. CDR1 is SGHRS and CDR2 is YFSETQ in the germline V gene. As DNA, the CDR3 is TGCGCCAGGCACGGAGGGGGCGGGAGGGATGAGCAGTTCTTC. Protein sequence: CARHGGGGRDEQFF.

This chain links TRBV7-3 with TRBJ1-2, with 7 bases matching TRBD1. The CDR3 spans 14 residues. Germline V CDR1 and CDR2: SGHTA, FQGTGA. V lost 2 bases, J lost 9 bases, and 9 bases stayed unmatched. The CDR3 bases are TGTGCCAGCAGCTTAGACCCGCGCAGGGGGAGCTACACCTTC. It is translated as CASSLDPRRGSYTF.

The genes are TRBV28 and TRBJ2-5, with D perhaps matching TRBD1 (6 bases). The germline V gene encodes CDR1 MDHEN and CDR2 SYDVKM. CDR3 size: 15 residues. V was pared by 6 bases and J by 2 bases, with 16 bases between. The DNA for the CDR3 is TGTGCCAGCAGGGGGGCGTCGGGCGGGCAAGAGACCCAGTACTTC. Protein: CASRGASGGQETQYF.

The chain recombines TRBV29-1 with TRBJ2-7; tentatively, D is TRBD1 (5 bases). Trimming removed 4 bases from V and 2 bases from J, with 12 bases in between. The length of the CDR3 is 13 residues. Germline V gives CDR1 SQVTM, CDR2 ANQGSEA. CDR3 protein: CSVVVAGTYEQYF. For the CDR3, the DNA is TGCAGCGTTGTCGTGGCAGGGACCTACGAGCAGTACTTC.

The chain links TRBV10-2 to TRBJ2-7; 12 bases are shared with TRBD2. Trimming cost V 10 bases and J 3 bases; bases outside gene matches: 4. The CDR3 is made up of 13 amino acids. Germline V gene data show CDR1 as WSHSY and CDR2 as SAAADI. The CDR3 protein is CATTTSGGYEQYF. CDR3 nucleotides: TGCGCCACAACGACTAGCGGGGGCTACGAGCAGTACTTC.

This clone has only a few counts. As DNA, the CDR3 is TGTGCCAGCAGTTACGGCCACAGGGTACTATATGGCTACACCTTC. It encodes CASSYGHRVLYGYTF. The rearrangement joins TRBV6-5 to TRBJ1-2, with D perhaps matching TRBD1 (6 bases). The CDR3 has 15 amino acids. Germline V gives CDR1 MNHEY, CDR2 SVGAGI. The V end was cut by 2 bases, the J end by 5 bases, with 15 bases between.

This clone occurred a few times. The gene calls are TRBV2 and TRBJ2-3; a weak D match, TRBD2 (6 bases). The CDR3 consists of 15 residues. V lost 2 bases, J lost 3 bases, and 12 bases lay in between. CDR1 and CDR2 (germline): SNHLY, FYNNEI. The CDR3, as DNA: TGTGCCAGCAGTGAACTGGGACTTCAGACAGATACGCAGTATTTT. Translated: CASSELGLQTDTQYF.

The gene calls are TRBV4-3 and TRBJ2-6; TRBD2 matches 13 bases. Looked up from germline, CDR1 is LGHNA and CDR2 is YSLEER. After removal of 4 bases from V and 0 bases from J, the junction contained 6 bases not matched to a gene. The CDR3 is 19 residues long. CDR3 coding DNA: TGCGCCAGCAGCCCAGAACTAGCGGGGGGGCCCTCTGGGGCCAACGTCCTGACTTTC. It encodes CASSPELAGGPSGANVLTF.

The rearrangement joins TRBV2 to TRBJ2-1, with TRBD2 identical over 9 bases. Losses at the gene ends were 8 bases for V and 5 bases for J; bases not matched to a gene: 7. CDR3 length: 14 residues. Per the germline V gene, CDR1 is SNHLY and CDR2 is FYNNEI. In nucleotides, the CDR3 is TGTGCCAGCCGTCAGCGGGGGGTCAACAATGAGCAGTTCTTC. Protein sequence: CASRQRGVNNEQFF.

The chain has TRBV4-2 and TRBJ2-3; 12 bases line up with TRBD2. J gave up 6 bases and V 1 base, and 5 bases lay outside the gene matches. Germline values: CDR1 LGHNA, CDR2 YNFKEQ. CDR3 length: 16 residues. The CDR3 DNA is TGTGCCAGCAGCCAAGCGACTAGCGGGGGCGGGGATACGCAGTATTTT. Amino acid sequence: CASSQATSGGGDTQYF.

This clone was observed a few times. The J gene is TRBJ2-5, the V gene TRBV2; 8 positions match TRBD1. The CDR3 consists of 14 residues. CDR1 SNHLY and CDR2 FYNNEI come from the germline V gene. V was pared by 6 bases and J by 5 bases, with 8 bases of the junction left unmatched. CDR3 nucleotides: TGTGCCAGCAGCGGACAGGGCGGTGGGGAGACCCAGTACTTC. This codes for CASSGQGGGETQYF. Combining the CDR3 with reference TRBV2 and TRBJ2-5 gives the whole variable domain EPEVTQTPSHQVTQMGQEVILRCVPISNHLYFYWYRQILGQKVEFLVSFYNNEISEKSEIFDDQFSVERPDGSNFTLKIRSTKLEDSAMYFCASSGQGGGETQYFGPGTRLLVL.

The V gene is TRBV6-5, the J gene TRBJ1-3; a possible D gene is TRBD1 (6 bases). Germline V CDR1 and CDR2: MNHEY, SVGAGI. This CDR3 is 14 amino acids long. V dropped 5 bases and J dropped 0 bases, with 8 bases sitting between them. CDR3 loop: CASSPGVSGNTIYF. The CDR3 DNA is TGTGCCAGCAGTCCAGGGGTCTCTGGAAACACCATATATTTT.

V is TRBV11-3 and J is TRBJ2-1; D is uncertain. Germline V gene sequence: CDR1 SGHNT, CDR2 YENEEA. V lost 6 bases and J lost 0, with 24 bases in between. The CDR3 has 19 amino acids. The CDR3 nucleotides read TGTGCCAGCAGACGTGAAACCACAGTAACGCTTAGCTCCTACAATGAGCAGTTCTTC. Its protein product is CASRRETTVTLSSYNEQFF.